One and the same sample provided the 27 T cell receptor beta chains below, sequenced in a study of T cell responses to AZD1222 COVID-19 vaccine. The assay was immunoSEQ multiplex PCR, and TCRdb's table has in-frame clones only and misses some. Of around 150,000 clones listed, roughly 92% were seen once; the top ten hold 4% to 5.5%. The sample here was peripheral blood, taken on day 0 of AZD1222 vaccination. The receptors originated from an adult in good health.

The chain has TRBV2 and TRBJ2-1; tentatively, D is TRBD1 (5 bases). Looked up from germline, CDR1 is SNHLY and CDR2 is FYNNEI. The CDR3 has 12 residues. The V and J ends lost 5 bases and 9 bases respectively, with 11 bases between them. The CDR3 here is CASSLRVPEQFF. CDR3 sequence (DNA): TGTGCCAGCAGTCTCAGGGTCCCTGAGCAGTTCTTC.

The J gene is TRBJ1-2, the V gene TRBV24-1; no clear D. The CDR3 extends over 10 amino acids. Per germline, CDR1 KGHDR and CDR2 SFDVKD. Trimming removed 2 bases at V and 8 bases at J, with 2 bases between. This CDR3 reads CATSDCGYTF. As DNA, the CDR3 is TGTGCCACCAGTGATTGCGGCTACACCTTC.

The V and J genes are TRBV5-1 and TRBJ1-5; D is possibly TRBD1 (5 bases). Germline CDR1 reads SGHRS; CDR2 reads YFSETQ. Trimming took 5 bases from V and 2 from J, leaving 8 bases between them. The CDR3 contains 13 residues. CDR3 sequence (DNA): TGCGCCAGCAGACAGGACGGCAATCAGCCCCAGCATTTT. This encodes CASRQDGNQPQHF.

The chain employs TRBV6-5 and TRBJ2-7; D not certain. V was trimmed by 6 bases and J by 5 bases, leaving 17 bases between them. The CDR3 sequence is 14 residues long. The germline gives CDR1 MNHEY, CDR2 SVGAGI. The CDR3 sequence: CASRGSGSGHEQYF. DNA for the CDR3: TGTGCCAGCAGGGGGTCTGGATCGGGCCACGAGCAGTACTTC.

This rearrangement joins TRBV19 to TRBJ2-2, with TRBD2 as a possible D gene (6 bases). Germline CDR1 reads LNHDA; CDR2 reads SQIVND (reference sequence). Trimming removed 3 bases from V and 2 bases from J, with 10 bases in between. The CDR3 spans 15 residues. CDR3 protein: CASSMGLTNTGELFF. The DNA of the CDR3 is TGTGCCAGTAGTATGGGACTTACAAACACCGGGGAGCTGTTTTTT. Complete variable domain (other parts from reference TRBV19 and TRBJ2-2): DGGITQSPKYLFRKEGQNVTLSCEQNLNHDAMYWYRQDPGQGLRLIYYSQIVNDFQKGDIAEGYSVSREKKESFPLTVTSAQKNPTAFYLCASSMGLTNTGELFFGEGSRLTVL.

This clone was recorded once. This sequence joins TRBV5-1 and TRBJ2-1; the match to TRBD2 covers 10 bases. The CDR3 covers 18 residues. V was clipped by 0 bases and J by 5 bases; unmatched bases: 11. The germline CDR1 and CDR2 sequences are SGHRS and YFSETQ. This CDR3 is CASSLAGASGSFHNEQFF. The CDR3 bases are TGCGCCAGCAGCTTGGCGGGGGCTAGCGGGAGTTTCCACAATGAGCAGTTCTTC.

The chain combines TRBV7-2 with TRBJ1-1; D may be TRBD1 (6 bases). Germline assignment: CDR1 SGHTA and CDR2 FQGNSA. CDR3 length: 14 amino acids. Trimming stripped 1 base from V and 3 bases from J, with 9 bases between. For the CDR3, the DNA is TGTGCCAGCAGCTTAGAGGGGGGGTACACTGAAGCTTTCTTT. Its protein product is CASSLEGGYTEAFF.

CDR3 bases: TGTGCCAGCAGTGAAGAGGGACAGGGACGGTATGAGCAGTTCTTC. Translation: CASSEEGQGRYEQFF. The V call is TRBV6-1, the J call TRBJ2-1; 9 bases line up with TRBD1. Germline loops: CDR1 MNHNS, CDR2 SASEGT. Trimming cost V 1 base and J 8 bases; bases outside gene matches: 6. The CDR3 consists of 15 residues.

This sequence joins TRBV20-1 and TRBJ1-1; D ambiguous. In germline, CDR1 is DFQATT, CDR2 SNEGSKA (reference sequence). CDR3 size: 11 residues. Trimming removed 4 bases at V and 1 base at J, with 4 bases between. The CDR3 spells CSAKKNTEAFF. CDR3 DNA: TGCAGTGCTAAAAAGAACACTGAAGCTTTCTTT.

Comments on this clone: The junction shows a germline mismatch at one end, possibly a read error. The rearrangement links TRBV7-7 to TRBJ2-7; 10 nucleotides align to TRBD1. The CDR3 runs to 15 residues. Germline V gene data show CDR1 as SSHAT and CDR2 as FNYEAQ (reference sequence). The DNA of the CDR3 is TGTGCTAGCAGCTTAGGACAGGGGGTTTCCTACGAGCAGTACTTC. It specifies CASSLGQGVSYEQYF.

V and J are TRBV27 and TRBJ1-2, with D tentatively TRBD1 (6 bases). The V end was cut by 6 bases, the J end by 8 bases, with 13 bases between. CDR3 length: 12 residues. Germline V gene sequence: CDR1 MNHEY, CDR2 SMNVEV (reference sequence). The CDR3 DNA follows: TGTGCCAGCAGCCTCAGGGGATACGGCTACACCTTC. Protein: CASSLRGYGYTF.

The CDR3 nucleotides are TGTGCCAGCAGCCAAGAACTTTCGCCGGGTTACTCCTACGAGCAGTACTTC. Protein: CASSQELSPGYSYEQYF. The rearrangement links TRBV14 to TRBJ2-7; no clear D. The CDR3 has 17 amino acids. Trimming removed 0 bases from V and 0 bases from J, with 15 bases in between. The germline V gene encodes CDR1 SGHDN and CDR2 FVKESK.

In this sample, this clone turned up once. The genes are TRBV7-8 and TRBJ1-1; D not certain. The germline V gene encodes CDR1 SGHVS and CDR2 FQNEAQ. V was pared by 5 bases and J by 0 bases, with 4 bases between. The CDR3 has 12 residues. In DNA, the CDR3 is TGTGCCAGCAGCCCCCTGAACACTGAAGCTTTCTTT. Amino acids: CASSPLNTEAFF. The whole variable domain, remainder taken from reference TRBV7-8 and TRBJ1-1, is GAGVSQSPRYKVAKRGQDVALRCDPISGHVSLFWYQQALGQGPEFLTYFQNEAQLDKSGLPSDRFFAERPEGSVSTLKIQRTQQEDSAVYLCASSPLNTEAFFGQGTRLTVV.

The V gene is TRBV6-5, the J gene TRBJ1-6; a possible D gene is TRBD1 (6 bases). CDR3 length: 15 amino acids. V lost 2 bases, J lost 5 bases, and 10 bases lay in between. Germline V gene data show CDR1 as MNHEY and CDR2 as SVGAGI. CDR3 residues: CASSYAGADNSPLHF. The CDR3 bases are TGTGCCAGCAGTTACGCAGGGGCTGATAATTCACCCCTCCACTTT.

The DNA of the CDR3 is TGTGCCAGCAGCGCTCGACAGGGGGGTAACACTGAAGCTTTCTTT. This codes for CASSARQGGNTEAFF. This chain links TRBV5-6 with TRBJ1-1; 9 nucleotides match TRBD1. The junction had 6 bases not matched to a gene; V was cut back by 4 bases and J by 2 bases. This CDR3 has 15 residues. The germline V gene has CDR1 SGHDT and CDR2 YYEEEE. Using reference TRBV5-6 and TRBJ1-1 for the parts outside the CDR3, the full variable domain is DAGVTQSPTHLIKTRGQQVTLRCSPKSGHDTVSWYQQALGQGPQFIFQYYEEEERQRGNFPDRFSGHQFPNYSSELNVNALLLGDSALYLCASSARQGGNTEAFFGQGTRLTVV.

The chain uses TRBV9 and TRBJ2-2; possible D gene TRBD1, 5 bases. There are 15 residues in the CDR3. The germline V gene encodes CDR1 SGDLS and CDR2 YYNGEE. V was cut by 5 bases and J by 6 bases, with 17 bases left in between. As DNA, the CDR3 is TGTGCCAGCAGTGCTCCAGGGTCCCGGGCCGGGGAGCTGTTTTTT. Protein sequence: CASSAPGSRAGELFF.

This clone was observed once. CDR3 sequence reads: CASSFLQRNSPLHF. DNA of the CDR3: TGTGCCAGCAGTTTTTTACAGAGGAATTCACCCCTCCACTTT. V gene TRBV27 combines with J gene TRBJ1-6; D is ambiguous. Germline V gene data show CDR1 as MNHEY and CDR2 as SMNVEV (reference sequence). V lost 3 bases, J lost 7 bases, and 10 bases lay in between. This CDR3 contains 14 residues.

The CDR3 protein is CASSQRTSGYEQYF. CDR3 coding DNA: TGTGCCAGCAGCCAAAGGACTAGCGGCTACGAGCAGTACTTC. The J gene is TRBJ2-7, the V gene TRBV3-1 (or the pseudogene TRBV3-2), with 10 bases identical to TRBD2. The CDR3 is 14 residues long. The germline V gene encodes CDR1 LGHDT and CDR2 YNNKEL (reference sequence). The V and J ends lost 2 bases and 3 bases, in that order; junction bases with no gene match: 1.

This chain connects TRBV10-2 to TRBJ1-6; the D gene is possibly TRBD1 (5 bases). The germline CDR1 and CDR2 sequences are WSHSY and SAAADI. The CDR3 spans 16 residues. Trimming took 3 bases from V and 5 from J, leaving 14 bases between them. CDR3 sequence reads: CASSEFAGPNNSPLHF. The CDR3 DNA reads as TGCGCCAGCAGTGAATTTGCGGGACCTAATAATTCACCCCTCCACTTT.

The rearrangement uses TRBV5-6 and TRBJ1-3; D gene unclear. The CDR3 is 16 residues long. V was trimmed by 4 bases and J by 0 bases, leaving 14 bases between them. The germline CDR1 and CDR2 sequences are SGHDT and YYEEEE. CDR3: CASSPPGLSSGNTIYF. The CDR3 bases are TGTGCCAGCAGCCCCCCTGGCTTGAGCTCTGGAAACACCATATATTTT.

This clone was observed once. The rearrangement links TRBV2 to TRBJ1-1; D may be TRBD1 (5 bases). V gave up 5 bases and J gave up 4 bases, with 14 bases separating them. CDR1 SNHLY and CDR2 FYNNEI come from the germline V gene. The CDR3 totals 14 residues. As DNA, the CDR3 is TGTGCCAGCAGTAAAGAACAGGTTTCCACTGAAGCTTTCTTT. It is translated as CASSKEQVSTEAFF.

V is TRBV11-2 and J is TRBJ1-2, with no clear D. The CDR3 is made up of 11 amino acids. The V end was cut by 5 bases, the J end by 7 bases, with 8 bases between. CDR1 and CDR2 from the germline V gene are SGHAT and FQNNGV. This CDR3 is CASSGRGGYTF. CDR3 DNA: TGTGCCAGCAGCGGAAGAGGTGGCTACACCTTC.

The genes are TRBV19 and TRBJ2-3, with 9 bases that match TRBD1. V lost 6 bases and J lost 14; bases outside the gene matches: 18. CDR3 size: 15 residues. Germline V lookup: CDR1 LNHDA, CDR2 SQIVND (reference sequence). CDR3 in DNA: TGTGCCAGTAGCGTGAGGGACAGGGTTTCTCCCGTTCCGTATTTT. Translation gives CASSVRDRVSPVPYF.

V gene TRBV6-6 combines with J gene TRBJ2-3; D might be TRBD1 (6 bases). The CDR3 sequence is 12 residues long. Trimming cost V 6 bases and J 6 bases, with 10 bases left between them. Germline CDR1 is MNHNY and CDR2 is SVGAGI (reference sequence). CDR3 coding DNA: TGTGCCAGCAGACAGGGCGAGGATACGCAGTATTTT. This gives the protein CASRQGEDTQYF.

The rearrangement joins TRBV12-1 to TRBJ1-5. TRBV12-1 is marked as a pseudogene. The length of the CDR3 is 14 residues. The CDR3 DNA follows: TGTGCCAGCAGCTTACGGAATGGCAATCAGCCCCAGCATTTT. Residues: CASSLRNGNQPQHF.

The chain couples TRBV7-9 to TRBJ1-1; D is ambiguous. The V end lost 3 bases, the J end lost 1 base, and 9 bases lay between the germline ends. CDR1 SEHNR and CDR2 FQNEAQ come from the germline V gene (reference sequence). This CDR3 is 14 amino acids long. CDR3 sequence: CASSFQHSNTEAFF. The CDR3 bases are TGTGCCAGCAGCTTTCAGCACTCGAACACTGAAGCTTTCTTT.

The V call is TRBV11-2, the J call TRBJ1-1; 8 bases map to TRBD1. V lost 4 bases, J lost 2 bases, and 12 bases stayed unmatched. This CDR3 is 17 amino acids long. Germline CDR1 and CDR2: SGHAT and FQNNGV. The CDR3, as DNA: TGTGCCAGCAGCTCGCACATCGGACAGGGCGGCAACACTGAAGCTTTCTTT. Protein product: CASSSHIGQGGNTEAFF.